The clone carrying this TCR beta chain was observed a few times. The antigen is not known. With 1 base clipped from V and 4 bases from J, the junction kept 2 bases outside the gene matches. Germline lookup yields CDR1 LGHNA and CDR2 YSLEER. CDR3 length: 15 amino acids. The data were taken from a study of molecular identifiers for immune sequencing clone quantification. Study-level information: Naive CD8 RNA (roughly 18,000 or 92,000 cells) was divided into five aliquots, with four sequenced.

Findings and limits, study-wide: Barcode collisions between identical TCR molecules could shrink estimates of highly expanded clone sizes.

In preparing bulk TCR libraries, previously described methods and listed TCR primers were used. Via MiXCR, TCRdb re-called the PCR reads, giving one row per CDR3 protein. The repertoire holds about half a million distinct CDR3 sequences, with approximately 25% as singletons. The sequenced material came from naive CD8+ T cells from blood, with Jurkat cell RNA spiked in. Specified subset: FACS-sorted CD8+CD4-CCR7+CD45RA+ naive T cells. The chain combines TRBV4-3 with TRBJ2-3, with 10 bases that match TRBD2. This TCR derives from a human donor in good health. Some libraries in this study had Jurkat cell RNA spiked in. The CDR3 loop is CASSQGGTSADTQYF. CDR3 nucleotides: TGCGCCAGCAGCCAAGGGGGGACTAGCGCAGATACGCAGTATTTT.